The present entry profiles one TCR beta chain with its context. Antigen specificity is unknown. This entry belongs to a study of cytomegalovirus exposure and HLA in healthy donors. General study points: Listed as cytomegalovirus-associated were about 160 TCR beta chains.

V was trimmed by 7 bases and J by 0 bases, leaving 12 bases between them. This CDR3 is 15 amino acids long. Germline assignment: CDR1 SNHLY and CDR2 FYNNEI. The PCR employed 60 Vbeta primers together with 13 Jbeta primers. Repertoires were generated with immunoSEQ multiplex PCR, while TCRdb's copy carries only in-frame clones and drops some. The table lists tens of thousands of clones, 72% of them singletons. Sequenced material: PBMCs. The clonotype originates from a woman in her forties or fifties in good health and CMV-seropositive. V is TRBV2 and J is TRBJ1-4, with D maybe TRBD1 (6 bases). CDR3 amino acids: CASNQQGPTNEKLFF. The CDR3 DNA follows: TGTGCCAGCAACCAACAGGGACCAACTAATGAAAAACTGTTTTTT.